These 8 T cell receptor beta chains share one sample of origin, sequenced in a study of T-cell reconstitution after alpha-beta-depleted transplantation in children (TCRdb year 2016). Preparation of the library involved PCR. Instrument used: Illumina HiSeq 2500. To normalize quantification of the TCRbeta repertoire, the TCR libraries were built with molecular barcoding that relied on unique molecular identifiers. TCRdb handled the public reads itself, with Q25 trimming in fastp and clone calling in MiXCR, and kept productive beta chains. Rows are combined by CDR3 protein, so each entry shows the most common genes and DNA. This sample gives 780,000 or so distinct CDR3 sequences in total; about 15% of them show up just once. Of the sample, approximately 5% falls within the top ten clones. The sample's treatment or condition label is to be understood as: allogeneic hematopoietic cell transplantation with graft depleted of TCRalphabeta T cells and CD19 B cells.

The sample here was PBMCs, mostly from graft donor cells, taken 360 days after TCRalphabeta/CD19-depleted stem cell transplant. The receptors stem from a male patient younger than 18 who had a stem cell transplant for acute lymphoblastic leukemia, so the T cells may come from the graft donor.

The chain has TRBV2 and TRBJ2-1; 11 bases map to TRBD2. The CDR3 contains 16 residues. Per the germline V gene, CDR1 is SNHLY and CDR2 is FYNNEI. Germline trimming cut 6 bases from V and 7 bases from J; bases unmatched to any gene: 11. This CDR3 reads CASSLAGLAGRNEQFF. The CDR3 bases are TGTGCCAGCAGCCTCGCCGGACTAGCGGGTCGTAATGAGCAGTTCTTC.

The chain recombines TRBV12-3 or TRBV12-4 with TRBJ2-5, with 11 bases that match TRBD2. Trimming at V came to 8 bases and at J to 1 base, leaving 18 bases not matched to a gene. This CDR3 has 19 amino acids. This CDR3 reads CASCYYGTSGSNFQETQYF. In DNA form, the CDR3 reads TGTGCCAGCTGTTATTACGGGACTAGCGGCTCCAATTTCCAAGAGACCCAGTACTTC.

V gene TRBV15 combines with J gene TRBJ2-7; 10 bases fit TRBD2. The CDR3 has 17 residues. V was clipped by 0 bases and J by 6 bases; unmatched bases: 11. CDR1 is LNHNV and CDR2 is YYDKDF in the germline V gene (reference sequence). The CDR3 reads CATSRDRIAGGLSEQYF. DNA for the CDR3: TGTGCCACCAGCAGAGATCGGATAGCGGGAGGACTCAGCGAGCAGTACTTC.

The CDR3 protein is CASNLGLAGADTQYF. CDR3 DNA sequence: TGCGCCAGCAACCTGGGACTAGCGGGAGCAGATACGCAGTATTTT. The rearrangement joins TRBV5-1 to TRBJ2-3, with 14 bases lining up with TRBD2. V gave up 6 bases and J gave up 4 bases; unmatched junction bases: 4. The CDR3 length is 15 residues. Germline assignment: CDR1 SGHRS and CDR2 YFSETQ.

This clonotype appeared many times. The chain uses TRBV28 and TRBJ1-3; 7 bases are shared with TRBD1. The CDR3 runs to 14 residues. The J segment lost 3 bases and the V segment lost 6 bases, leaving 5 bases of the junction unmatched. Germline V gene data show CDR1 as MDHEN and CDR2 as SYDVKM. CDR3 amino acids: CASSVQGVGNTIYF. CDR3 nucleotide sequence: TGTGCCAGCAGCGTGCAGGGGGTTGGAAACACCATATATTTT.

In the case of this clonotype: A clone one base away is much larger, so this may be a read error. The CDR3 does not end in the conserved phenylalanine or tryptophan, so this is likely a read error. The rearrangement joins TRBV29-1 to TRBJ2-7; D is possibly TRBD1 (5 bases). The ends were cut back, 4 bases at V and 0 bases at J, with 10 bases in the middle. This CDR3 spans 13 amino acids. The V gene's germline CDR1 is SQVTM and CDR2 ANQGSEA. CDR3 in DNA: TGCAGCGTTGTGGGGCGGTTCTCCTACGAGCAGTACTAC. Translating it yields CSVVGRFSYEQYY.

This chain connects TRBV3-1 to TRBJ2-7, with D possibly called TRBD1 or TRBD2 (5 bases each). This CDR3 is 13 amino acids long. Germline lookup yields CDR1 LGHDT and CDR2 YNNKEL (reference sequence). V lost 8 bases, J lost 0 bases, and 11 bases lay in between. CDR3 loop: CASGGLHSYEQYF. CDR3 DNA sequence: TGTGCCAGCGGGGGTCTGCACTCCTACGAGCAGTACTTC.

The gene calls are TRBV7-7 and TRBJ2-3; the match to TRBD1 covers 10 bases. V lost 1 base and J lost 0; bases outside the gene matches: 4. The CDR3 is 17 residues long. Germline loops: CDR1 SSHAT, CDR2 FNYEAQ (reference sequence). The CDR3 DNA sequence: TGTGCCAGCAGCTTAGGGGACAGGGGTGCGAGCACAGATACGCAGTATTTT. Its translation: CASSLGDRGASTDTQYF.